The present TCR beta chain was sequenced within a study of blood T cells in healthy people across ages. Study-wide results and caveats: Both higher diversity and more naive CD4+ cells marked long-lived donors when set against aged donors. Those diversity estimates obtained from one million T cells were thought to be underestimates.

Germline loops: CDR1 SGHTA, CDR2 FQGNSA. This CDR3 region has 16 residues. Losses at the gene ends were 6 bases for V and 0 bases for J; bases not matched to a gene: 4. A sample-barcoded 5' primer and a J-beta primer mix were used in a second PCR of roughly 7 to 11 cycles. TCRdb used MiXCR to reprocess the 5' RACE reads, holding one entry per CDR3 protein. The table lists about 730,000 distinct CDR3 sequences, roughly 44% of them singletons. This clonotype has a count of ten or more. Its antigen remains unknown. Sequences were obtained from blood. V usage is TRBV7-2 and J usage is TRBJ2-1; 11 nucleotides line up with TRBD2. The TCR sequence derives from a woman aged 55-69 years in good health. This chain's CDR3 is CASSQTSGASYNEQFF. For the CDR3, the DNA is TGTGCCAGCAGTCAGACTAGCGGGGCCTCCTACAATGAGCAGTTCTTC.